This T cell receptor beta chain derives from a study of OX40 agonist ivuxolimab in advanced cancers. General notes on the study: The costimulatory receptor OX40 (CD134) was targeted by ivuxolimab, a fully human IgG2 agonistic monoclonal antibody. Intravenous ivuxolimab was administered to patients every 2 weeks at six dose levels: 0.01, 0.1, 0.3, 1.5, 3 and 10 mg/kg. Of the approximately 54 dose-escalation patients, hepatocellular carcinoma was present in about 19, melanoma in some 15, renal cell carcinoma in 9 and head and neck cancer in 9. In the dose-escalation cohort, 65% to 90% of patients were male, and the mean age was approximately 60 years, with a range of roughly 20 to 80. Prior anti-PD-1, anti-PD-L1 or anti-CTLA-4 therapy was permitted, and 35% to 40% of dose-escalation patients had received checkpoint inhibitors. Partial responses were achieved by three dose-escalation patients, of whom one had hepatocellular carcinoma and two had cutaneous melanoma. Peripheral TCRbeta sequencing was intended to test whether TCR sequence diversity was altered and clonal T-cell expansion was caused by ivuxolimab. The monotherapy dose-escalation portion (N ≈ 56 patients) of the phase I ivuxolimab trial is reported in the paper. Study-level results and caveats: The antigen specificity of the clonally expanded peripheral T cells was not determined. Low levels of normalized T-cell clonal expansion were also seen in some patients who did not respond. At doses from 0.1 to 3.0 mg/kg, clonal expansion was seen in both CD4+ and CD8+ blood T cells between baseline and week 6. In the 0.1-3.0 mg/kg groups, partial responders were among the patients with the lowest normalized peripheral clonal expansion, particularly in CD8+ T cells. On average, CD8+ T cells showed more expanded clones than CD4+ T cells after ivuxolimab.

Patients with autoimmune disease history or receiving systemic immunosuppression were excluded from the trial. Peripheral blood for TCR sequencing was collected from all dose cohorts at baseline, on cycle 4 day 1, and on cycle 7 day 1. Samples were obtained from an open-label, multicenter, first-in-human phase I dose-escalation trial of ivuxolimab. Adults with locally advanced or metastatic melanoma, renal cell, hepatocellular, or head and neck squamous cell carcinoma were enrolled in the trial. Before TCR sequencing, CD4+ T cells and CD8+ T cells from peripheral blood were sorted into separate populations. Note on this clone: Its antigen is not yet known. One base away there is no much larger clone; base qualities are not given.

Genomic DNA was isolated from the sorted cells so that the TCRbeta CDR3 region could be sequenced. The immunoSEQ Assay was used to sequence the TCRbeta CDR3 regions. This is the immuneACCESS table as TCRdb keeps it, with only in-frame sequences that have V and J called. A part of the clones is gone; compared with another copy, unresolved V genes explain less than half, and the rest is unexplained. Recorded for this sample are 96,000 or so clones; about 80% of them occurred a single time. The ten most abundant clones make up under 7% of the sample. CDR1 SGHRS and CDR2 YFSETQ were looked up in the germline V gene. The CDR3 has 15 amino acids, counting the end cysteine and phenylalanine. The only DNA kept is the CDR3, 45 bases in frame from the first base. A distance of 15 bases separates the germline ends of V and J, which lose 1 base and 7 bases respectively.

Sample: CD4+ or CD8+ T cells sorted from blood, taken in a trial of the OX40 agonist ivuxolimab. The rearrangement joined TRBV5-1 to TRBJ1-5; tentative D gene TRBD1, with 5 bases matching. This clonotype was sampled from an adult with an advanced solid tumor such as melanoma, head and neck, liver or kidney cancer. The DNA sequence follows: TGCGCCAGCAGCTTGTCGGGGCAGGCGGCCCAGCCCCAGCATTTT. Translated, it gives CASSLSGQAAQPQHF.